The 26 T cell receptor beta chains presented below share a single source sample, sequenced in a study of cytomegalovirus exposure and HLA in healthy donors. Amplification used 60 Vbeta primers and 13 Jbeta primers. Libraries were prepared by immunoSEQ multiplex PCR; TCRdb keeps only in-frame clonotypes and omits some of them. The sample includes around 35,000 clones, about four fifths of them seen just once. The specimen was PBMCs. The origin of the receptors is a woman in her thirties or forties in good health and CMV-seronegative.

A few counts support this clone. The chain uses TRBV10-2 and TRBJ1-5; no clear D. Per the germline V gene, CDR1 is WSHSY and CDR2 is SAAADI. Trimming pared 0 bases from V and 2 bases from J, leaving 17 bases between. The CDR3 is 18 amino acids. In DNA form, the CDR3 reads TGCGCCAGCAGTGAGTCGATTGGAGCCAAAACGGGCAATCAGCCCCAGCATTTT. Translation gives CASSESIGAKTGNQPQHF.

The chain recombines TRBV5-1 with TRBJ1-1; possible D gene TRBD1, 5 bases. From germline, CDR1 is SGHRS and CDR2 YFSETQ. Trimming took 2 bases from V and 3 from J, leaving 8 bases between them. The CDR3 has 13 residues. The CDR3 nucleotides are TGCGCCAGCAGCTTTGACAGCTACACTGAAGCTTTCTTT. Translation gives CASSFDSYTEAFF.

The chain joins TRBV7-2 to TRBJ1-5, with D unclear. Germline CDR1 reads SGHTA; CDR2 reads FQGNSA. The V gene lost 4 bases and the J gene lost 0 bases, with 7 bases spanning the gap. This CDR3 region has 14 residues. The CDR3 sequence is CASSSSPSNQPQHF. CDR3 DNA sequence: TGTGCCAGCAGCTCCTCCCCTAGCAATCAGCCCCAGCATTTT.

Details on this clone: No DNA is shown, since the ends of the CDR3 on it are uncertain; the CDR3 is the one TCRdb lists. V and J are TRBV7-2 and TRBJ2-1; the table's D call TRBD1 went unverified against the DNA. The germline V gene encodes CDR1 SGHTA and CDR2 FQGNSA. The CDR3 has 14 residues if both end residues are counted. The CDR3 sequence is CASSFGQGYNEQFF.

The chain has TRBV5-1 and TRBJ1-5, with TRBD1 as a possible D gene (5 bases). Germline CDR1 and CDR2: SGHRS and YFSETQ. The CDR3 is 15 amino acids. Trimming removed 3 bases at V and 0 bases at J, with 10 bases between. The DNA of the CDR3 is TGCGCCAGCAGCTCGGACGGGGGTAGCAATCAGCCCCAGCATTTT. Protein: CASSSDGGSNQPQHF. The entire variable domain, with the rest obtained from reference TRBV5-1 and TRBJ1-5, is as follows: KAGVTQTPRYLIKTRGQQVTLSCSPISGHRSVSWYQQTPGQGLQFLFEYFSETQRNKGNFPGRFSGRQFSNSRSEMNVSTLELGDSALYLCASSSDGGSNQPQHFGDGTRLSIL.

This chain connects TRBV28 to TRBJ2-1; 7 bases align to TRBD1. The germline V gene has CDR1 MDHEN and CDR2 SYDVKM. CDR3 length: 16 amino acids. The V and J ends lost 6 bases and 7 bases, in that order; junction bases with no gene match: 15. The CDR3 region is CASRVHRDSASNEQFF. Here the CDR3 DNA reads TGTGCCAGCAGAGTTCACCGGGACAGCGCTTCTAATGAGCAGTTCTTC.

The chain joins TRBV19 to TRBJ2-3; D is uncertain. There are 14 residues in the CDR3. Germline loops: CDR1 LNHDA, CDR2 SQIVND (reference sequence). With 5 bases removed from V and 1 base from J, the gap between germline ends came to 10 bases. CDR3 sequence reads: CASSPRFGTDTQYF. CDR3 sequence (DNA): TGTGCCAGTAGTCCCCGGTTTGGCACAGATACGCAGTATTTT.

This rearrangement joins TRBV5-4 to TRBJ2-2; TRBD2 matches at 12 bases. From germline, CDR1 is SGHNT and CDR2 YYREEE (reference sequence). Germline trimming cut 5 bases from V and 4 bases from J; bases unmatched to any gene: 9. This CDR3 region has 17 residues. CDR3 coding DNA: TGTGCCAGCAGGAAGGCGACTAGCGGGGGTGTCACCGGGGAGCTGTTTTTT. It specifies CASRKATSGGVTGELFF.

The V gene is TRBV29-1, the J gene TRBJ2-3, with 9 bases fitting TRBD2. The CDR3 contains 13 residues. Germline assignment: CDR1 SQVTM and CDR2 ANQGSEA. The junction had 0 bases not matched to a gene; V was cut back by 4 bases and J by 1 base. CDR3 residues: CSVGTSGTDTQYF. In nucleotides, the CDR3 is TGCAGCGTTGGGACTAGCGGCACAGATACGCAGTATTTT.

This clone has more than one count but fewer than ten. CDR3 region: CATSPLGQGLQGQFF. The CDR3, as DNA: TGTGCCACCAGCCCTCTAGGGCAGGGCCTGCAGGGGCAGTTCTTC. The chain employs TRBV15 and TRBJ2-1, with a weak D call TRBD1 (5 bases). CDR1 and CDR2 from the germline V gene are LNHNV and YYDKDF (reference sequence). The CDR3 covers 15 residues. The V end was cut by 5 bases, the J end by 12 bases, with 23 bases between.

V gene TRBV4-3 combines with J gene TRBJ2-3; 14 nucleotides agree with TRBD2. The CDR3 loop spans 17 amino acids. V lost 0 bases and J lost 5; bases outside the gene matches: 4. Germline loops: CDR1 LGHNA, CDR2 YSLEER. CDR3 DNA: TGCGCCAGCAGCCAAGATTGGACTAGCGGGGGGAGAGATACGCAGTATTTT. Translated, it gives CASSQDWTSGGRDTQYF.

This chain connects TRBV7-2 to TRBJ1-5; 7 bases match TRBD1. The length of the CDR3 is 13 residues. V gave up 5 bases and J gave up 7 bases; unmatched junction bases: 5. CDR1 is SGHTA, CDR2 FQGNSA, per germline. The CDR3 region has the DNA TGTGCCAGCAGCCGGGACAGAGAACAGCCCCAGCATTTT. Protein product: CASSRDREQPQHF.

This clone was picked up a small number of times. The V call is TRBV10-3, the J call TRBJ1-4; unclear D gene. Between the trimmed V and J ends, which lost 0 bases and 8 bases, there was a span of 4 bases. Germline values: CDR1 ENHRY, CDR2 SYGVKD. The CDR3 spans 12 residues. CDR3: CAISESEEKLFF. The CDR3 DNA follows: TGTGCCATCAGTGAGTCGGAGGAAAAACTGTTTTTT.

The CDR3 nucleotides are TGTGCCAGCAGCTTGTTGGGACAGGGGGGAATTGGCTACACCTTC. Translating gives CASSLLGQGGIGYTF. The chain is built from TRBV5-6 and TRBJ1-2; 11 bases map to TRBD1. The CDR3 consists of 15 residues. V lost 1 base to trimming and J lost 7 bases; unmatched junction nucleotides: 6. Per the germline V gene, CDR1 is SGHDT and CDR2 is YYEEEE.

The count of this clone is one. The chain recombines TRBV5-4 with TRBJ2-3, with 7 bases identical to TRBD1. V gave up 3 bases and J gave up 1 base; unmatched junction bases: 5. The CDR3 covers 15 residues. The V gene's germline CDR1 is SGHNT and CDR2 YYREEE (reference sequence). The CDR3 is CASSSERGRTDTQYF. CDR3 DNA: TGTGCCAGCAGCTCAGAGAGGGGGCGCACAGATACGCAGTATTTT.

The V and J genes are TRBV5-6 and TRBJ2-7; 7 bases match TRBD1. J gave up 3 bases and V 4 bases, and 7 bases lay outside the gene matches. The CDR3 sequence is 14 residues long. Germline V gene sequence: CDR1 SGHDT, CDR2 YYEEEE. Here the CDR3 DNA reads TGTGCCAGCAGCACCCGACAGGGAAGCTACGAGCAGTACGTC. Translating gives CASSTRQGSYEQYV.

The V and J genes are TRBV19 and TRBJ2-4; 10 bases line up with TRBD1. Looked up from germline, CDR1 is LNHDA and CDR2 is SQIVND (reference sequence). V lost 2 bases, J lost 7 bases, and 8 bases stayed unmatched. CDR3 length: 16 residues. In DNA form, the CDR3 reads TGTGCCAGTAGTATAATGGGACAGGGGCCGCTCAACATTCAGTACTTC. This gives the protein CASSIMGQGPLNIQYF.

This clone was seen a single time. V and J are TRBV5-4 and TRBJ1-3, with 7 bases fitting TRBD1. The CDR3 length is 14 residues. Germline CDR1 reads SGHNT; CDR2 reads YYREEE (reference sequence). V shed 4 bases, J shed 4 bases, and the junction held 5 bases outside the gene matches. The CDR3 bases are TGTGCCAGCAGCCTGGGACAGTTCGGAAACACCATATATTTT. Its protein product is CASSLGQFGNTIYF.

The chain couples TRBV19 to TRBJ2-2; tentatively, D is TRBD2 (7 bases). The CDR3 loop spans 17 amino acids. The V end lost 5 bases, the J end lost 0 bases, and 16 bases lay between the germline ends. Germline V gives CDR1 LNHDA, CDR2 SQIVND (reference sequence). CDR3 sequence: CASSLFWGGPNTGELFF. The CDR3 DNA follows: TGTGCCAGTAGTTTGTTTTGGGGGGGCCCGAACACCGGGGAGCTGTTTTTT. The full variable domain, completed using reference TRBV19 and TRBJ2-2, is DGGITQSPKYLFRKEGQNVTLSCEQNLNHDAMYWYRQDPGQGLRLIYYSQIVNDFQKGDIAEGYSVSREKKESFPLTVTSAQKNPTAFYLCASSLFWGGPNTGELFFGEGSRLTVL.

The chain links TRBV6-5 to TRBJ1-6; D is perhaps TRBD1 (5 bases). The V end was cut by 4 bases, the J end by 6 bases, with 13 bases between. The CDR3 is 15 amino acids. CDR1 MNHEY and CDR2 SVGAGI come from the germline V gene. CDR3 in amino acids: CASSFYRWGNSPLHF. CDR3 in DNA: TGTGCCAGCAGTTTCTACAGGTGGGGTAATTCACCCCTCCACTTT.

This clone turned up a few times. V and J are TRBV7-9 and TRBJ1-1; D ambiguous. The V end lost 5 bases, the J end lost 3 bases, and 13 bases lay between the germline ends. Germline V gene sequence: CDR1 SEHNR, CDR2 FQNEAQ (reference sequence). The CDR3 length is 14 residues. The CDR3 DNA reads TGTGCCAGCAGCCCGAAGGACTTCTACACTGAAGCTTTCTTT. It yields the protein CASSPKDFYTEAFF.

This chain joins TRBV5-1 and TRBJ2-7; the match to TRBD1 covers 7 bases. Trimming cost V 1 base and J 5 bases; bases outside gene matches: 6. The germline V gene encodes CDR1 SGHRS and CDR2 YFSETQ. The CDR3 runs to 14 residues. CDR3 in DNA: TGCGCCAGCAGCTTGCTTCCGGGACAGAACGAGCAGTACTTC. Translating gives CASSLLPGQNEQYF.

The chain combines TRBV5-6 with TRBJ2-7; D call uncertain. Germline CDR1 reads SGHDT; CDR2 reads YYEEEE. The V and J ends lost 2 bases and 9 bases respectively, with 18 bases between them. This CDR3 comprises 14 residues. The CDR3 spells CASSFTGTKERQYF. As DNA, the CDR3 is TGTGCCAGCAGCTTTACGGGTACGAAGGAGCGGCAGTACTTC.

The V gene is TRBV4-1, the J gene TRBJ2-5; D gene unclear. The V gene's germline CDR1 is MGHRA and CDR2 YSYEKL. V lost 0 bases, J lost 3 bases, and 11 bases lay in between. CDR3 length: 15 residues. The CDR3 region has the DNA TGCGCCAGCAGCCAAGATCCTGCAGGAAAAGAGACCCAGTACTTC. Its translation is CASSQDPAGKETQYF.

The genes are TRBV4-2 and TRBJ1-1; no clear D gene. CDR1 LGHNA and CDR2 YNFKEQ come from the germline V gene. This CDR3 comprises 16 residues. The V and J ends lost 0 bases and 5 bases respectively, with 16 bases between them. This CDR3 reads CASSQDGRRARTEAFF. The CDR3 DNA follows: TGTGCCAGCAGCCAAGACGGGAGGAGGGCTCGGACTGAAGCTTTCTTT.

The chain links TRBV5-1 to TRBJ1-5; D may be TRBD1 (5 bases). Germline-derived CDR1 and CDR2 are SGHRS and YFSETQ. V gave up 6 bases and J gave up 6 bases, with 19 bases separating them. The CDR3 runs to 15 residues. CDR3 in amino acids: CASTPGGERGQPQHF. The CDR3 DNA reads as TGCGCCAGCACCCCTGGGGGGGAAAGGGGTCAGCCCCAGCATTTT.